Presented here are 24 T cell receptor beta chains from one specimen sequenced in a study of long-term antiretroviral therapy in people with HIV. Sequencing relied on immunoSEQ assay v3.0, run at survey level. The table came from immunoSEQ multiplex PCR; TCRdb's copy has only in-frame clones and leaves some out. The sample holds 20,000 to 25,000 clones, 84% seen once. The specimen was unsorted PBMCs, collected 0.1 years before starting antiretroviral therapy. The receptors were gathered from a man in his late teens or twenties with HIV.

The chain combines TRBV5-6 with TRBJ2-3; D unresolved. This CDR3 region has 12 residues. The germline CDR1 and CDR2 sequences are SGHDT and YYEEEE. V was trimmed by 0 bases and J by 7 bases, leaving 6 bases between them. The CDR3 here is CASSLGSNTQYF. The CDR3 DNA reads TGTGCCAGCAGCTTGGGTAGCAATACGCAGTATTTT.

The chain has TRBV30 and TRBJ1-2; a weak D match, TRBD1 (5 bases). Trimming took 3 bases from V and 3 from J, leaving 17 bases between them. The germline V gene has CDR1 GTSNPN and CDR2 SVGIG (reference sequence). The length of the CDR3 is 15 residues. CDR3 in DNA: TGTGCCTGGAGCTCCCAGCAGGGTGGGGACTATGGCTACACCTTC. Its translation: CAWSSQQGGDYGYTF.

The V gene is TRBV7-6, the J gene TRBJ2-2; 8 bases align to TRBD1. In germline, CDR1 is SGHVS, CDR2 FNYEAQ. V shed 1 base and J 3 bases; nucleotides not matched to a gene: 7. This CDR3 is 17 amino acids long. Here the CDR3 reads CASSLDPQGAYTGELFF. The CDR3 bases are TGTGCCAGCAGCTTAGACCCCCAGGGGGCCTACACCGGGGAGCTGTTTTTT.

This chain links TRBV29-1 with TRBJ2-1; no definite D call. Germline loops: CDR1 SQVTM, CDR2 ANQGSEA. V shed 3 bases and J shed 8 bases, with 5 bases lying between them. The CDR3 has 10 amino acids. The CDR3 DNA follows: TGCAGCGTTGATAGCTATGAGCAGTTCTTC. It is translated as CSVDSYEQFF.

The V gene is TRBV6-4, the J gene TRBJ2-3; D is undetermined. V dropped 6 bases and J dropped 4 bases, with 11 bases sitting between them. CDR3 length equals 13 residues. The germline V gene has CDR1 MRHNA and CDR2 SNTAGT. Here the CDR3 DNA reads TGTGCCAGCAGCAACGGAGCCTCAGATACGCAGTATTTT. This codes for CASSNGASDTQYF.

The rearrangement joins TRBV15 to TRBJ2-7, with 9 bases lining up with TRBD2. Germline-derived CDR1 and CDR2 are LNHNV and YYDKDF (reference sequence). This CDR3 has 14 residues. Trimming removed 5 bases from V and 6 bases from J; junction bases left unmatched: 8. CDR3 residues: CATSFEREAVEQYF. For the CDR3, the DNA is TGTGCCACCAGCTTCGAGCGGGAGGCGGTCGAGCAGTACTTC.

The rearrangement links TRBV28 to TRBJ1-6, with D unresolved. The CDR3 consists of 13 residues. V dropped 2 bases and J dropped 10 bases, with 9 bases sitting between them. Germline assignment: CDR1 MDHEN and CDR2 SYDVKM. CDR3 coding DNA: TGTGCCAGCAGTTTAGAGGGTAAATCACCCCTCCACTTT. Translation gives CASSLEGKSPLHF.

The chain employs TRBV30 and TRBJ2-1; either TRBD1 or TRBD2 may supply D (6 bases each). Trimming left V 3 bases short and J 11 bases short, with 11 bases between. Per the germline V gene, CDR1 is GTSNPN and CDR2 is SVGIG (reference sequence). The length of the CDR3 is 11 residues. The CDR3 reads CAWRGGLQQFF. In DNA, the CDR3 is TGTGCCTGGAGAGGGGGGCTGCAGCAGTTCTTC.

The CDR3, as DNA: TGTGCCAGTAGTATAGGGTACGGGACGTCGGTGGAGCTGTTTTTT. As protein: CASSIGYGTSVELFF. The rearrangement uses TRBV19 and TRBJ2-2; D might be TRBD1 or TRBD2, each matching 5 bases. V was cut by 1 base and J by 10 bases, with 16 bases left in between. Germline V gene sequence: CDR1 LNHDA, CDR2 SQIVND (reference sequence). There are 15 residues in the CDR3.

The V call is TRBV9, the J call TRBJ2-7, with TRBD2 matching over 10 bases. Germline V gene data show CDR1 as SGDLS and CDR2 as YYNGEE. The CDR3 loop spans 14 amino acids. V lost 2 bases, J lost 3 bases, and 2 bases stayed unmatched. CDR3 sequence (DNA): TGTGCCAGCAGCGTGGCTAGCGGGGGCTACGAGCAGTACTTC. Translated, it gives CASSVASGGYEQYF.

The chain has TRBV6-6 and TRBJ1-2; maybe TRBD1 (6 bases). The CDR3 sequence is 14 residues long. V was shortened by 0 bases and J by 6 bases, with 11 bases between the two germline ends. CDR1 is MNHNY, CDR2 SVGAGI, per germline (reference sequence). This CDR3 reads CASSYSERGDGYTF. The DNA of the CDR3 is TGTGCCAGCAGTTACTCGGAAAGGGGGGATGGCTACACCTTC.

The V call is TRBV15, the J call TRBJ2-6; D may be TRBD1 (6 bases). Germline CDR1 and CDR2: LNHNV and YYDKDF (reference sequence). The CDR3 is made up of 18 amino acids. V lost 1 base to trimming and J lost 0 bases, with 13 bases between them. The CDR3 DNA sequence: TGTGCCACCAGCAGAGGTACCAGGGGCGTCTCTGGGGCCAACGTCCTGACTTTC. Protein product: CATSRGTRGVSGANVLTF.

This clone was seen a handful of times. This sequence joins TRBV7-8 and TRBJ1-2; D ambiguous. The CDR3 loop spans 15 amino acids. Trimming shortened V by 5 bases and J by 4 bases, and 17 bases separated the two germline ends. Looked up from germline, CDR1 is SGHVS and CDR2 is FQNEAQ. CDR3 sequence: CASSPQSSPTYGYTF. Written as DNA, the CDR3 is TGTGCCAGCAGCCCCCAGTCGTCCCCCACCTATGGCTACACCTTC. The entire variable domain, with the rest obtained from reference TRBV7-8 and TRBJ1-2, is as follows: GAGVSQSPRYKVAKRGQDVALRCDPISGHVSLFWYQQALGQGPEFLTYFQNEAQLDKSGLPSDRFFAERPEGSVSTLKIQRTQQEDSAVYLCASSPQSSPTYGYTFGSGTRLTVV.

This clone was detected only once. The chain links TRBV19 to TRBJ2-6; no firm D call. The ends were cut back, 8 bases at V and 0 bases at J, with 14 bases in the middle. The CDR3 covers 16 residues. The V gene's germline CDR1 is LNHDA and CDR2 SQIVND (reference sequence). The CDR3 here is CASFQGRNSGANVLTF. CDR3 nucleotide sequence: TGTGCCAGTTTTCAAGGACGGAACTCTGGGGCCAACGTCCTGACTTTC.

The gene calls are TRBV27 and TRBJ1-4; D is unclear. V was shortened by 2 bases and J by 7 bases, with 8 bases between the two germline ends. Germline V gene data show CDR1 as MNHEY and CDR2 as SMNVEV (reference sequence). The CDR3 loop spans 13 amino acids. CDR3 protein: CASSLVQGEKLFF. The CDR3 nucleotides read TGTGCCAGCAGTTTAGTCCAAGGTGAAAAACTGTTTTTT.

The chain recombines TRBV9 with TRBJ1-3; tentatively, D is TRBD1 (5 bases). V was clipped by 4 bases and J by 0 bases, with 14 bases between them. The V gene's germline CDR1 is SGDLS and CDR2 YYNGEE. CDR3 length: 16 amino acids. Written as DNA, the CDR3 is TGTGCCAGCAGCACGAGTCCAGGGAGCTCTGGAAACACCATATATTTT. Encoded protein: CASSTSPGSSGNTIYF.

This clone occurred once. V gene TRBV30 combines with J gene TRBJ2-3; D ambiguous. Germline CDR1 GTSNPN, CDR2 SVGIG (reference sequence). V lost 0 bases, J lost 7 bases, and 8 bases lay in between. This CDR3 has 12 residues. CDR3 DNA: TGTGCCTGGAGTGTAAGCGAGAATACGCAGTATTTT. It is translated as CAWSVSENTQYF.

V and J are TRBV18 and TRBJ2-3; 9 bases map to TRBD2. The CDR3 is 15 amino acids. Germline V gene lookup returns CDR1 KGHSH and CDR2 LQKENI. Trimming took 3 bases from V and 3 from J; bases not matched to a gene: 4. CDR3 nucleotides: TGTGCCAGCTCACCTCTAGCGGGACCGACAGATACGCAGTATTTT. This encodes CASSPLAGPTDTQYF.

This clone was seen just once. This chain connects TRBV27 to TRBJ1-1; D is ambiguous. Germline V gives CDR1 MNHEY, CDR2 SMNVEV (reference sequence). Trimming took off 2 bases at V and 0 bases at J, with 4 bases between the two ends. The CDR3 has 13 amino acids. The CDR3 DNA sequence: TGTGCCAGCAGTTTAAGCATGAACACTGAAGCTTTCTTT. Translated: CASSLSMNTEAFF.

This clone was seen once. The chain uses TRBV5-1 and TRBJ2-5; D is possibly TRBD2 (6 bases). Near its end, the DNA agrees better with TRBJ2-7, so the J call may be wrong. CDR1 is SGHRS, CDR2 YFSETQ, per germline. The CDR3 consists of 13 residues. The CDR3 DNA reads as TGCGCCAGCAGCTTGGGGGGAGGTTACGAGCAGTACTTC. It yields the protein CASSLGGGYEQYF.

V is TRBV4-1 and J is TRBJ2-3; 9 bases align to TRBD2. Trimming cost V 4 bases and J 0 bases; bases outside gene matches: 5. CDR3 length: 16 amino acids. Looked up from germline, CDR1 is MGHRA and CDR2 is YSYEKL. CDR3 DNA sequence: TGCGCCAGCAGCCTTCGGACTAGCGCCAGCACAGATACGCAGTATTTT. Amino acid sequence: CASSLRTSASTDTQYF.

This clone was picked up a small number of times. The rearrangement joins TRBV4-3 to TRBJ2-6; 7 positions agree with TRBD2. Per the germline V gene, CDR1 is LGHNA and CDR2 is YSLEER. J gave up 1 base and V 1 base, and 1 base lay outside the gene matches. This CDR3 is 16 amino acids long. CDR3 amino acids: CASSQVGGSGANVLTF. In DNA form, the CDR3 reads TGCGCCAGCAGCCAAGTGGGGGGGTCTGGGGCCAACGTCCTGACTTTC.

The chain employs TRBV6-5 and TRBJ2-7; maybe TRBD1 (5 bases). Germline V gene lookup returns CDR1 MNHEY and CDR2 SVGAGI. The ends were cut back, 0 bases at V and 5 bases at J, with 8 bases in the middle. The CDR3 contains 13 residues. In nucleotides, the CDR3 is TGTGCCAGCAGTTACTCGGGCAGGGACGAGCAGTACTTC. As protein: CASSYSGRDEQYF.

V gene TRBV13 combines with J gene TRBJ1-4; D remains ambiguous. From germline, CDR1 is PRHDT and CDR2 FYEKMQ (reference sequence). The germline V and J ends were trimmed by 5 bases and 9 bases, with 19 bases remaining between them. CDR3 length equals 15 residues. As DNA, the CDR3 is TGTGCCAGCAGCCCGCCAAACGGCGCTGGGAAAAAACTGTTTTTT. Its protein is CASSPPNGAGKKLFF. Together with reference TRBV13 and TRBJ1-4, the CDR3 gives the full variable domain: AAGVIQSPRHLIKEKRETATLKCYPIPRHDTVYWYQQGPGQDPQFLISFYEKMQSDKGSIPDRFSAQQFSDYHSELNMSSLELGDSALYFCASSPPNGAGKKLFFGSGTQLSVL.